Below, one TCR beta chain is given with its context. Its antigen remains unidentified. This sample is drawn from a study of shared clonotypes between healthy human individuals. Study information: CD4 naive and CD4 memory each took three plates per donor, while CD8 naive took two and CD8 memory one. Overall study findings and caveats: A reduction in generation probabilities was seen for non-shared clonotypes relative to those shared by all four donors.

Repertoires were generated with immunoSEQ multiplex PCR, while TCRdb's copy carries only in-frame clones and drops some. The sample consists of roughly 1 million clones, about 84% of them appearing once. CDR1 is SGHRS, CDR2 YFSETQ, per germline. V lost 3 bases and J lost 2, with 16 bases in between. The CDR3 is made up of 16 amino acids. The authors divided CD4+ cells into CD45RA+ naive and CD45RA-negative memory subsets. Material for sequencing was memory CD4+ T cells from PBMCs. The subset denotes: CD45RA-negative fraction. J is TRBJ2-3 and V is TRBV5-1; the D gene could be TRBD1 or TRBD2 (6 bases each). The sequence was obtained from a man between 18 and 29 years old in good health. Some clones in this sample may be carry-over from other donors' samples. Written as DNA, the CDR3 is TGCGCCAGCAGCTCTGGATCGCGGGACACCACAGATACGCAGTATTTT. Its translation is CASSSGSRDTTDTQYF.